Each of the 7 T cell receptor beta chains below was sequenced from the same sample in a study of patients and donors after allogeneic stem cell transplantation. TCRdb used MiXCR to reprocess the RT-PCR reads, holding one entry per CDR3 protein. The sample has 150,000 to 250,000 distinct CDR3 sequences; 41% are singletons. Sequencing input: blood, either unsorted or a sorted T cell fraction (not recorded which). The origin of the receptors is a human donor who was either an allogeneic HSCT recipient or a stem cell or donor lymphocyte infusion donor (not recorded which). It is not recorded whose cells these are; they may come from a transplant donor.

A few counts support this clonotype. The chain employs TRBV15 and TRBJ1-2; D ambiguous. CDR3 length: 11 residues. The germline CDR1 and CDR2 sequences are LNHNV and YYDKDF (reference sequence). V lost 0 bases and J 7 bases, leaving 3 bases between the germline ends. CDR3 loop: CATSRDVGYTF. The CDR3 DNA sequence: TGTGCCACCAGCAGAGATGTTGGCTACACCTTC.

The chain employs TRBV5-8 and TRBJ1-5; D is unclear. This CDR3 region has 14 residues. Germline CDR1 reads SGHTS; CDR2 reads YDEGEE. With 3 bases removed from V and 3 bases from J, the gap between germline ends came to 10 bases. The CDR3, as DNA: TGTGCCAGCAGCTCCCACGGGCACAATCAGCCCCAGCATTTT. It specifies CASSSHGHNQPQHF.

J is TRBJ1-1 and V is TRBV15; no clear D. CDR3 size: 14 residues. Germline V lookup: CDR1 LNHNV, CDR2 YYDKDF (reference sequence). Trimming took off 5 bases at V and 7 bases at J, with 17 bases between the two ends. CDR3 coding DNA: TGTGCCACCAGCTCCAGGCCTCAGGATATTGAAGCTTTCTTT. This encodes CATSSRPQDIEAFF.

This clonotype was picked up a small number of times. The chain joins TRBV29-1 to TRBJ1-2; the match to TRBD1 covers 12 bases. V was clipped by 7 bases and J by 8 bases; unmatched bases: 8. CDR3 length equals 13 residues. Germline V gives CDR1 SQVTM, CDR2 ANQGSEA. In DNA, the CDR3 is TGCAGCGCAACCGGGACAGGGGGCATGGGCTACACCTTC. Translating gives CSATGTGGMGYTF. The entire variable domain, with the rest obtained from reference TRBV29-1 and TRBJ1-2, is as follows: SAVISQKPSRDICQRGTSLTIQCQVDSQVTMMFWYRQQPGQSLTLIATANQGSEATYESGFVIDKFPISRPNLTFSTLTVSNMSPEDSSIYLCSATGTGGMGYTFGSGTRLTVV.

This chain joins TRBV21-1 and TRBJ1-5. TRBV21-1 constitutes a pseudogene. CDR3 length: 14 residues. The DNA of the CDR3 is TGTGCCAGCAGCATAACAACGTATAATCAGCCCCAGCATTTT. Its protein is CASSITTYNQPQHF.

The chain recombines TRBV18 with TRBJ1-6; D possibly corresponds to TRBD1 (5 bases). V was clipped by 3 bases and J by 5 bases, with 11 bases between them. CDR3 size: 15 residues. CDR1 KGHSH and CDR2 LQKENI come from the germline V gene. The DNA for the CDR3 is TGTGCCAGCTCACCGGCGGGGACCCATAATTCACCCCTCCACTTT. Its translation: CASSPAGTHNSPLHF. Drawing the rest from reference TRBV18 and TRBJ1-6, the complete variable domain is NAGVMQNPRHLVRRRGQEARLRCSPMKGHSHVYWYRQLPEEGLKFMVYLQKENIIDESGMPKERFSAEFPKEGPSILRIQQVVRGDSAAYFCASSPAGTHNSPLHFGNGTRLTVT.

The chain combines TRBV5-1 with TRBJ1-6; 8 nucleotides match TRBD1. Unmatched junction bases numbered 2, after V lost 1 base and J lost 5 bases. Germline V gene sequence: CDR1 SGHRS, CDR2 YFSETQ. The CDR3 has 15 amino acids. The CDR3 DNA reads as TGCGCCAGCAGCTTGACAGGGGGGAATAATTCACCCCTCCACTTT. As protein: CASSLTGGNNSPLHF.